This TCR beta chain was sequenced for a study of OX40 agonist ivuxolimab in advanced cancers. CDR1 is MNHNY and CDR2 is SVGAGI in the germline V gene (reference sequence). Germline trimming cut 6 bases from V and 0 bases from J; bases unmatched to any gene: 7. The CDR3 contains 16 residues. Repertoires were generated with immunoSEQ multiplex PCR, while TCRdb's copy carries only in-frame clones and drops some. The sample comprises more than 55,000 clones, roughly 85% of which are singletons, and around 0.61% rests with the top ten. If patients had autoimmune disease history or systemic immunosuppression, they were excluded.

Specimen: CD4+ or CD8+ T cells sorted from blood, collected in a trial of the OX40 agonist ivuxolimab. This chain links TRBV6-6 with TRBJ2-2; 7 bases map to TRBD1. This receptor was identified in an adult with an advanced solid tumor such as melanoma, head and neck, liver or kidney cancer. For the CDR3, the DNA is TGTGCCAGCAGCCCCCCGGGACAGACGAACACCGGGGAGCTGTTTTTT. Translated: CASSPPGQTNTGELFF.